Shown below are 16 T cell receptor beta chains from a single sample sequenced in a study of blood T cells in healthy people across ages. Together with a sample-barcoded 5' primer, a J-beta primer mix was included in a second PCR lasting roughly 6 to 12 cycles. TCRdb re-analysed the 5' RACE reads in MiXCR, keeping a single row per CDR3 protein. The top ten clones hold approximately 40% of a sample with approximately 600,000 distinct CDR3 sequences, roughly 53% of them seen once. Source material: blood. The source of these receptors is a man between 60 and 70 years old in good health.

V usage is TRBV29-1 and J usage is TRBJ1-2; unclear D gene. The length of the CDR3 is 14 residues. CDR1 SQVTM and CDR2 ANQGSEA come from the germline V gene. V was clipped by 4 bases and J by 5 bases, with 17 bases between them. The CDR3 spells CSVGERIEKYGYTF. Here the CDR3 DNA reads TGCAGCGTTGGGGAGAGGATAGAAAAATATGGCTACACCTTC.

The CDR3 DNA reads TGCAGCGTATGGACAGGGTCGAACACCGGGGAGCTGTTTTTT. Translation gives CSVWTGSNTGELFF. The chain is built from TRBV29-1 and TRBJ2-2; 8 bases agree with TRBD1. Germline values: CDR1 SQVTM, CDR2 ANQGSEA. V lost 6 bases and J lost 0; bases outside the gene matches: 3. The CDR3 has 14 residues.

This clonotype was counted only a few times. The chain employs TRBV7-9 and TRBJ1-2, with D perhaps matching TRBD1 (5 bases). The CDR3 has 12 amino acids. V lost 1 base and J lost 7, with 7 bases in between. The germline CDR1 and CDR2 sequences are SEHNR and FQNEAQ (reference sequence). DNA of the CDR3: TGTGCCAGCAGCTTAGTCCAGGGTGGCTACACCTTC. This translates into CASSLVQGGYTF. Supplemented by reference TRBV7-9 and TRBJ1-2, the full variable domain reads DTGVSQNPRHKITKRGQNVTFRCDPISEHNRLYWYRQTLGQGPEFLTYFQNEAQLEKSRLLSDRFSAERPKGSFSTLEIQRTEQGDSAMYLCASSLVQGGYTFGSGTRLTVV.

The rearrangement uses TRBV10-3 and TRBJ1-1; 7 bases are a match to TRBD1. Trimming cost V 0 bases and J 6 bases; bases outside gene matches: 10. The CDR3 consists of 16 residues. In germline, CDR1 is ENHRY, CDR2 SYGVKD. The CDR3 loop is CAISESASTGRAEAFF. DNA for the CDR3: TGTGCCATCAGTGAGTCCGCTTCGACAGGGAGGGCTGAAGCTTTCTTT.

The rearrangement joins TRBV10-3 to TRBJ1-5; D gene unclear. This CDR3 is built from 16 residues. The V end lost 4 bases, the J end lost 3 bases, and 16 bases lay between the germline ends. Germline CDR1 ENHRY, CDR2 SYGVKD. CDR3 in amino acids: CAISVSGGGNNQPQHF. The CDR3 coding sequence is TGTGCCATCAGTGTGTCGGGCGGAGGGAACAATCAGCCCCAGCATTTT.

The rearrangement joins TRBV20-1 to TRBJ1-2; the match to TRBD1 covers 7 bases. V lost 0 bases and J lost 3; bases outside the gene matches: 10. Germline V gene sequence: CDR1 DFQATT, CDR2 SNEGSKA (reference sequence). The CDR3 is 16 residues long. CDR3 amino acids: CSARDSLGQTDYGYTF. CDR3 DNA: TGCAGTGCTAGAGATTCGTTGGGACAGACAGACTATGGCTACACCTTC.

The chain recombines TRBV7-9 with TRBJ1-2; no reliable D call. Trimming left V 4 bases short and J 6 bases short, with 12 bases between. Germline CDR1 is SEHNR and CDR2 is FQNEAQ (reference sequence). The CDR3 is made up of 13 amino acids. CDR3 sequence: CASSSTRAHGYTF. CDR3 DNA: TGTGCCAGCAGCTCCACTAGGGCCCATGGCTACACCTTC.

This chain connects TRBV12-3 or TRBV12-4 to TRBJ1-2; tentatively, D is TRBD1 (5 bases). The CDR3 is 14 amino acids. Trimming took 7 bases from V and 4 from J, leaving 16 bases between them. The CDR3 sequence: CASTLGLGGYGYTF. The DNA for the CDR3 is TGTGCCAGCACTCTGGGACTCGGGGGCTATGGCTACACCTTC.

This clonotype was seen a handful of times. This chain connects TRBV6-5 to TRBJ2-5; 14 bases fit TRBD2. V trimming: 3 bases; J trimming: 2 bases; junction bases outside the gene matches: 11. The CDR3 sequence is 19 residues long. Germline CDR1 is MNHEY and CDR2 is SVGAGI. CDR3 sequence (DNA): TGTGCCAGCAGTTATTCGGCACCCGGACTAGCGGGGGGTCAAGAGACCCAGTACTTC. This translates into CASSYSAPGLAGGQETQYF.

This clonotype has only a few counts. V and J are TRBV6-2 or TRBV6-3 and TRBJ2-5; TRBD2 matches 11 bases. Germline trimming cut 1 base from V and 0 bases from J; bases unmatched to any gene: 4. This CDR3 has 17 amino acids. Germline-derived CDR1 and CDR2 are MNHEY and SVGEGT. The CDR3 bases are TGTGCCAGCAGTTACTGGGGACTAGCGGTGAACCAAGAGACCCAGTACTTC. Encoded protein: CASSYWGLAVNQETQYF.

The chain's CDR3 is CASSLVRAGETEAFF. The CDR3 region has the DNA TGTGCCAGCAGCTTAGTGAGGGCTGGCGAGACTGAAGCTTTCTTT. The chain couples TRBV7-2 to TRBJ1-1; D gene ambiguous. The CDR3 has 15 residues. V was pared by 1 base and J by 5 bases, with 14 bases between. From germline, CDR1 is SGHTA and CDR2 FQGNSA.

The rearrangement uses TRBV29-1 and TRBJ2-3; 15 bases match TRBD2. V was clipped by 4 bases and J by 5 bases; unmatched bases: 4. Germline CDR1 is SQVTM and CDR2 is ANQGSEA. CDR3 length: 15 residues. CDR3 DNA sequence: TGCAGCGTTGGGACTAGCGGGGGGGCGGGAGATACGCAGTATTTT. Translation: CSVGTSGGAGDTQYF.

This clonotype was observed at least ten times. The chain is built from TRBV27 and TRBJ2-1; 13 bases align to TRBD2. Germline CDR1 reads MNHEY; CDR2 reads SMNVEV (reference sequence). With V trimmed by 6 bases and J by 2 bases, 10 bases remained unmatched. CDR3 length: 18 residues. CDR3 in DNA: TGTGCCAGCAGCCTACTAGCGGGGGGGCCTAGAGCCTACAATGAGCAGTTCTTC. Translated: CASSLLAGGPRAYNEQFF.

This chain connects TRBV5-1 to TRBJ2-1; 8 nucleotides line up with TRBD2. Germline V CDR1 and CDR2: SGHRS, YFSETQ. With 0 bases clipped from V and 0 bases from J, the junction kept 8 bases outside the gene matches. This CDR3 has 18 residues. This chain's CDR3 is CASSLAPSGHISYNEQFF. As DNA, the CDR3 is TGCGCCAGCAGCTTGGCTCCTAGCGGGCATATCTCCTACAATGAGCAGTTCTTC.

This clonotype was found a few times. The rearrangement uses TRBV14 and TRBJ2-3; the D is unclear. CDR1 is SGHDN, CDR2 FVKESK, per germline. The CDR3 length is 13 residues. Trimming took off 1 base at V and 10 bases at J, with 12 bases between the two ends. The chain's CDR3 is CASSQGPSEAQYF. CDR3 bases: TGTGCCAGCAGCCAAGGGCCATCTGAGGCGCAGTATTTT.

The CDR3 loop is CASRRDRVLSKNIQYF. The CDR3 DNA sequence: TGTGCCAGCAGAAGGGACAGGGTCCTATCCAAAAACATTCAGTACTTC. This chain links TRBV6-5 with TRBJ2-4; 9 bases match TRBD1. Germline V lookup: CDR1 MNHEY, CDR2 SVGAGI. The J segment lost 2 bases and the V segment lost 6 bases, leaving 8 bases of the junction unmatched. The CDR3 is 16 residues long.